This entry is about one T cell receptor (beta chain). CDR3 length equals 13 residues. Germline CDR1 is SQVTM and CDR2 is ANQGSEA. This sample was taken from a study of blood T cells in healthy people across ages. It was with a sample-barcoded 5' primer and a J-beta primer mix that a second PCR of roughly 7 to 12 cycles was run. TCRdb reprocessed the 5' RACE reads via MiXCR and lists one record per CDR3 protein. The table lists more than 1,400,000 distinct CDR3 sequences, roughly 45% of them singletons, with approximately 7.9% in the top ten. The gene calls are TRBV29-1 and TRBJ2-1; 7 nucleotides match TRBD1. Material for sequencing was blood. The source is a woman under 30 in good health. CDR3 nucleotide sequence: TGCAGTGCCTCGGGACAGAGAAACAATGAGCAGTTCTTC. Encoded protein: CSASGQRNNEQFF.